The 23 T cell receptor beta chains below were found in one sample sequenced in a study of blood T cell repertoires in COVID-19 (dated by TCRdb to 2018 to 2020). Receptor amplification or capture employed the immunoSEQ multiplex PCR assay. Entries here come from immuneACCESS through TCRdb and include only in-frame sequences with V and J called. Some clones fail to appear in such tables; in the studies checked, an unresolved V gene covers under half of the shortfall, and the cause of the remainder is unknown. For this sample the table gives around 300,000 clones, of which around 86% were detected only once. The ten largest clones take up 1.5% to 2% of the sample. Material for sequencing was PBMCs or T cells enriched from blood (not recorded which). All receptors come from a woman in her 40s who had recovered from COVID-19.

The J gene is TRBJ1-2, the V gene TRBV19, with a possible D match to TRBD1 (6 bases). With 4 bases removed from V and 7 bases from J, the gap between germline ends came to 25 bases. The CDR3 is 17 residues long. Germline lookup yields CDR1 LNHDA and CDR2 SQIVND (reference sequence). The CDR3 DNA sequence: TGTGCCAGTAGTACCCTGCTGACACTCCGGGACACGGGTGGCTACACCTTC. Translating gives CASSTLLTLRDTGGYTF.

This chain links TRBV6-5 with TRBJ1-2; D remains unclear. This CDR3 region has 16 residues. Germline loops: CDR1 MNHEY, CDR2 SVGAGI. Between the trimmed V and J ends, which lost 0 bases and 2 bases, there was a span of 13 bases. In nucleotides, the CDR3 is TGTGCCAGCAGTTACTCGGAAAAGACGACAAACTATGGCTACACCTTC. Protein: CASSYSEKTTNYGYTF.

The chain is built from TRBV7-2 and TRBJ2-1, with 15 bases aligning to TRBD2. CDR1 and CDR2 (germline): SGHTA, FQGNSA. CDR3 length: 16 residues. After removal of 2 bases from V and 6 bases from J, the junction contained 2 bases not matched to a gene. Here the CDR3 reads CASSLRGLAGGNEQFF. The CDR3 DNA is TGTGCCAGCAGCTTAAGGGGACTAGCGGGAGGCAATGAGCAGTTCTTC.

The chain links TRBV30 to TRBJ1-6; 8 bases fit TRBD1. This CDR3 comprises 16 residues. V dropped 3 bases and J dropped 2; count of bases not matched to a gene: 6. The germline CDR1 and CDR2 sequences are GTSNPN and SVGIG (reference sequence). CDR3 DNA: TGTGCCTGGAGGAGACAGGGGATTCCCTATAATTCACCCCTCCACTTT. Its translation: CAWRRQGIPYNSPLHF.

This clone was seen once. The V gene is TRBV18, the J gene TRBJ1-3; D unresolved. Per germline, CDR1 KGHSH and CDR2 LQKENI. The V and J ends lost 2 bases and 0 bases respectively, with 8 bases between them. The length of the CDR3 is 15 residues. The CDR3 bases are TGTGCCAGCTCACCATACAGCAGCTCTGGAAACACCATATATTTT. The encoded protein is CASSPYSSSGNTIYF.

This clone was seen a handful of times. The V call is TRBV3-1 (or the pseudogene TRBV3-2), the J call TRBJ1-4; TRBD1 matches 8 bases. V lost 5 bases to trimming and J lost 6 bases; unmatched junction nucleotides: 8. The germline V gene encodes CDR1 LGHDT and CDR2 YNNKEL (reference sequence). This CDR3 is 15 amino acids long. The CDR3 sequence is CASSIRTGSYEKLFF. CDR3 sequence (DNA): TGTGCCAGCAGCATTCGGACAGGGAGTTATGAAAAACTGTTTTTT.

The J gene is TRBJ2-7, the V gene TRBV5-6, with 7 bases that match TRBD2. CDR1 is SGHDT, CDR2 YYEEEE, per germline. The CDR3 runs 16 residues. Trimming cost V 5 bases and J 4 bases; bases outside gene matches: 15. Written as DNA, the CDR3 is TGTGCCAGCAGGTTGCCCGGGATCGGGGGGAAGTACGAGCAGTACTTC. Protein product: CASRLPGIGGKYEQYF.

CDR3 sequence: CASSPQPGNTIYF. CDR3 DNA sequence: TGTGCCAGCAGCCCACAGCCCGGAAACACCATATATTTT. V is TRBV11-2 and J is TRBJ1-3; D call uncertain. The CDR3 consists of 13 residues. Germline lookup yields CDR1 SGHAT and CDR2 FQNNGV. Trimming took off 5 bases at V and 4 bases at J, with 9 bases between the two ends.

The J gene is TRBJ2-1, the V gene TRBV19; no reliable D call. The CDR3 is made up of 15 amino acids. Per the germline V gene, CDR1 is LNHDA and CDR2 is SQIVND (reference sequence). Trimming removed 0 bases from V and 4 bases from J, with 10 bases in between. DNA for the CDR3: TGTGCCAGTAGTATAGACAGGTCTCTTTACAATGAGCAGTTCTTC. Amino acids: CASSIDRSLYNEQFF.

V usage is TRBV19 and J usage is TRBJ2-5; possible D gene TRBD2, 6 bases. The CDR3 consists of 14 residues. The V end was cut by 6 bases, the J end by 2 bases, with 13 bases between. Germline V lookup: CDR1 LNHDA, CDR2 SQIVND (reference sequence). Here the CDR3 reads CASSPSSAQETQYF. DNA of the CDR3: TGTGCCAGTAGCCCCTCTAGCGCACAAGAGACCCAGTACTTC.

The rearrangement links TRBV5-1 to TRBJ1-1; possible D gene TRBD1, 6 bases. From germline, CDR1 is SGHRS and CDR2 YFSETQ. The CDR3 covers 14 residues. The V gene lost 7 bases and the J gene lost 4 bases, with 17 bases spanning the gap. The CDR3 loop reads CASRETGMSTEAFF. The DNA of the CDR3 is TGCGCCAGCCGTGAAACAGGGATGAGCACTGAAGCTTTCTTT.

This clone was counted a single time. The chain joins TRBV2 to TRBJ2-5, with D possibly being TRBD1 (6 bases). The length of the CDR3 is 14 residues. Trimming took 3 bases from V and 3 from J, leaving 11 bases between them. CDR1 SNHLY and CDR2 FYNNEI come from the germline V gene. The DNA of the CDR3 is TGTGCCAGCAGTGATCAAGGGGGAAAAGAGACCCAGTACTTC. It codes for CASSDQGGKETQYF.

This clone was seen a single time. The genes are TRBV10-1 and TRBJ2-3; D is unclear. The CDR3 has 13 residues. V lost 4 bases and J 0 bases, leaving 5 bases between the germline ends. The germline CDR1 and CDR2 sequences are WNHNN and SYGVQD (reference sequence). The chain's CDR3 is CASSVLSTDTQYF. CDR3 nucleotides: TGCGCCAGCAGTGTTCTTAGCACAGATACGCAGTATTTT.

The chain uses TRBV10-1 and TRBJ1-1, with 9 bases lining up with TRBD1. CDR3 length: 22 amino acids. V lost 2 bases, J lost 0 bases, and 22 bases stayed unmatched. Germline V gene lookup returns CDR1 WNHNN and CDR2 SYGVQD (reference sequence). This CDR3 reads CASSEAHSLVRDRGNVNTEAFF. The CDR3 region has the DNA TGCGCCAGCAGTGAGGCCCACTCCCTTGTAAGAGACAGGGGGAACGTGAACACTGAAGCTTTCTTT.

This chain uses TRBV18 with TRBJ2-4; 9 nucleotides align to TRBD2. Germline V gene lookup returns CDR1 KGHSH and CDR2 LQKENI. The CDR3 is made up of 13 amino acids. The V gene end was trimmed by 2 bases and the J gene end by 7 bases; junction bases not matched to a gene: 0. CDR3 sequence: CASSPAGGNIQYF. CDR3 nucleotides: TGTGCCAGCTCACCAGCGGGAGGGAACATTCAGTACTTC. Full variable domain (remainder filled in from reference TRBV18 and TRBJ2-4): NAGVMQNPRHLVRRRGQEARLRCSPMKGHSHVYWYRQLPEEGLKFMVYLQKENIIDESGMPKERFSAEFPKEGPSILRIQQVVRGDSAAYFCASSPAGGNIQYFGAGTRLSVL.

The genes are TRBV5-1 and TRBJ2-4; 8 bases line up with TRBD2. Trimming cost V 4 bases and J 2 bases; bases outside gene matches: 11. This CDR3 has 17 residues. Germline CDR1 reads SGHRS; CDR2 reads YFSETQ. The CDR3 nucleotides are TGCGCCAGCAGCGCGGGGGGTCAGGGAGGAACCAAAAACATTCAGTACTTC. Protein sequence: CASSAGGQGGTKNIQYF.

The chain combines TRBV27 with TRBJ1-2; TRBD1 is a possible D gene (5 bases). Germline CDR1 reads MNHEY; CDR2 reads SMNVEV (reference sequence). The CDR3 is 15 residues long. V lost 5 bases to trimming and J lost 4 bases, with 17 bases between them. The CDR3 sequence: CASSPAGGGGYGYTF. The DNA of the CDR3 is TGTGCCAGCAGTCCGGCCGGTGGGGGGGGCTATGGCTACACCTTC.

The chain couples TRBV6-2 or TRBV6-3 to TRBJ2-7; 12 nucleotides agree with TRBD1. V dropped 4 bases and J dropped 5; count of bases not matched to a gene: 6. This CDR3 region has 15 residues. Germline CDR1 and CDR2: MNHEY and SVGEGT. The CDR3 sequence is CASSWPGQGADEQYF. The DNA of the CDR3 is TGTGCCAGCAGTTGGCCGGGACAGGGGGCGGACGAGCAGTACTTC.

The chain is built from TRBV7-2 and TRBJ1-1; D remains ambiguous. The V end lost 4 bases, the J end lost 5 bases, and 11 bases lay between the germline ends. The CDR3 is made up of 13 amino acids. CDR1 is SGHTA, CDR2 FQGNSA, per germline. The CDR3 reads CASSSRFGTEAFF. CDR3 nucleotide sequence: TGTGCCAGCAGCTCACGCTTCGGGACTGAAGCTTTCTTT.

The chain carries TRBV4-1 and TRBJ1-2; D possibly corresponds to TRBD1 (6 bases). The germline V gene encodes CDR1 MGHRA and CDR2 YSYEKL. Trimming pared 2 bases from V and 5 bases from J, leaving 15 bases between. CDR3 length: 15 amino acids. The CDR3 DNA reads TGCGCCAGCAGCCAACCAGGACAGAACTCTTATGGCTACACCTTC. It translates to CASSQPGQNSYGYTF.

The V gene is TRBV27, the J gene TRBJ1-6, with 8 bases that match TRBD1. The trim removed 6 bases at V and 4 bases at J, leaving 8 bases unmatched. This CDR3 region has 16 residues. The germline CDR1 and CDR2 sequences are MNHEY and SMNVEV (reference sequence). CDR3 loop: CASSVGGQGYNSPLHF. In nucleotides, the CDR3 is TGTGCCAGCAGCGTCGGAGGACAGGGTTATAATTCACCCCTCCACTTT.

J is TRBJ1-5 and V is TRBV28; D call uncertain. V was shortened by 6 bases and J by 0 bases, with 6 bases between the two germline ends. Germline V gives CDR1 MDHEN, CDR2 SYDVKM. This CDR3 contains 13 residues. The chain's CDR3 is CASSADSNQPQHF. The CDR3 DNA reads TGTGCCAGCAGCGCGGATAGCAATCAGCCCCAGCATTTT.

About this clone: Additional DNA sequences in this sample encode the identical CDR3. This sequence joins TRBV5-1 and TRBJ2-7; no firm D call. Trimming stripped 4 bases from V and 0 bases from J, with 11 bases between. CDR3 length: 14 amino acids. Germline loops: CDR1 SGHRS, CDR2 YFSETQ. DNA of the CDR3: TGCGCCAGCAGCCCCCAGGTAAGCTCCTACGAGCAGTACTTC. This gives the protein CASSPQVSSYEQYF.